This TCR beta chain was found in a study of T-cell reconstitution after alpha-beta-depleted transplantation in children. Study-wide findings and caveats: Several hundred expanded graft clones reportedly were the source of alpha-beta T cells about two months after transplant. At one year after transplant, newly produced T cells mostly accounted for T-cell counts and diversity. Where some patients showed high TCRbeta diversity at day 60, it came from recipient T cells and thymic progenitors that had survived.

For this clonotype: Its antigen is unidentified.

CDR1 LNHNV and CDR2 YYDKDF come from the germline V gene (reference sequence). CDR3 length equals 15 residues. V was clipped by 0 bases and J by 7 bases, with 12 bases between them. Unique molecular identifiers were used in preparing the TCRbeta library. TCRdb analysed the PCR reads with MiXCR anew, one entry per CDR3 protein. The sample gives hundreds of thousands of distinct CDR3 sequences, 13% of which show up once; 0.65% to 0.9% is in the top ten. The origin of this receptor is a girl aged 2 to 10 with congenital amegakaryocytic thrombocytopenia, due to receive a stem cell transplant. The sample here was PBMCs, taken before TCRalphabeta/CD19-depleted stem cell transplant. V usage is TRBV15 and J usage is TRBJ1-4; no firm D call. The CDR3 is CATSRDPSLTEKLFF. CDR3 DNA: TGTGCCACCAGCAGAGACCCGAGTTTAACTGAAAAACTGTTTTTT.